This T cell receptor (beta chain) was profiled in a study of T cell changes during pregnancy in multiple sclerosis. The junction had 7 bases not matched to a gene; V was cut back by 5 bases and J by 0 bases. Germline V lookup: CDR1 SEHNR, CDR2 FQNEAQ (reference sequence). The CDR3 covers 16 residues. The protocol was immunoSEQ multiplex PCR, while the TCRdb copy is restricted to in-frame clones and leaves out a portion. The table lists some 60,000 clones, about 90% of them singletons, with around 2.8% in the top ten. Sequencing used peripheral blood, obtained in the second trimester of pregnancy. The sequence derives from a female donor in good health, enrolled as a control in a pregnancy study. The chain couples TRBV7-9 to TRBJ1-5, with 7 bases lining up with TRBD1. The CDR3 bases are TGTGCCAGCAGCACCGGGACAGCTTATAGCAATCAGCCCCAGCATTTT. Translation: CASSTGTAYSNQPQHF.